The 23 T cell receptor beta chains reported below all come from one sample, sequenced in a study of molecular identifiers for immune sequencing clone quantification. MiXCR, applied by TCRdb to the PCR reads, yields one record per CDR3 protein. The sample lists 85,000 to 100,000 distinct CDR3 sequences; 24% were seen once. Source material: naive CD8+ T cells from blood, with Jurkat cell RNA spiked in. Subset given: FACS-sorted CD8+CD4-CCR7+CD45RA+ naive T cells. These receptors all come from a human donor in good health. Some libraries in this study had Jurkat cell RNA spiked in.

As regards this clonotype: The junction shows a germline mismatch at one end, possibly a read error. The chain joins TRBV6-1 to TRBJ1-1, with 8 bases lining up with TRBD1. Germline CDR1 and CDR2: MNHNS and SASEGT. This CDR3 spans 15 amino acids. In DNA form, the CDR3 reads TGTGCCAGCAGCGAGTGGACAGGGACGTCGGCTGAAGCTCTCTTT. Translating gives CASSEWTGTSAEALF.

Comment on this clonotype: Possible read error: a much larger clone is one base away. The CDR3 nucleotides read TGTGCCAGCAGTGAACTCCCCCGACAGGGCTGGTCTAGCGGGGAGAACAATGAGCAGTTCTTC. This translates into CASSELPRQGWSSGENNEQFF. This chain connects TRBV6-1 to TRBJ2-1, with 9 bases matching TRBD2. Unmatched junction bases numbered 22, after V lost 2 bases and J lost 5 bases. CDR1 MNHNS and CDR2 SASEGT come from the germline V gene. This CDR3 has 21 residues.

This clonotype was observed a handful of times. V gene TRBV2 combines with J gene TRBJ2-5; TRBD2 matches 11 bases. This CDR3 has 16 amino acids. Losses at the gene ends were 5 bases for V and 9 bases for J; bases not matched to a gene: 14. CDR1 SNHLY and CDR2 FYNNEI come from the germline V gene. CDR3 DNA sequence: TGTGCCAGCAGTCTGCGGACTAGCGGGCCCGGGTTGGCCCAGTACTTC. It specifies CASSLRTSGPGLAQYF.

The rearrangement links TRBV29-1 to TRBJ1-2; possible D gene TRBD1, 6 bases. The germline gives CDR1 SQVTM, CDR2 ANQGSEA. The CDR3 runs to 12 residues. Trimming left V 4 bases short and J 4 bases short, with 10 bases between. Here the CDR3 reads CSVVGARYGYTF. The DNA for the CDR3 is TGCAGCGTTGTGGGGGCCCGCTATGGCTACACCTTC. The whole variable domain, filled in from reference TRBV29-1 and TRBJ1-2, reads SAVISQKPSRDICQRGTSLTIQCQVDSQVTMMFWYRQQPGQSLTLIATANQGSEATYESGFVIDKFPISRPNLTFSTLTVSNMSPEDSSIYLCSVVGARYGYTFGSGTRLTVV.

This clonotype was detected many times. CDR3 amino acids: CASSLDGHEQFF. The CDR3 nucleotides are TGTGCCAGCAGCTTAGATGGACATGAGCAGTTCTTC. The chain carries TRBV11-2 and TRBJ2-1; D is unresolved. CDR3 length equals 12 residues. Trimming took 0 bases from V and 8 from J, leaving 5 bases between them. CDR1 is SGHAT, CDR2 FQNNGV, per germline.

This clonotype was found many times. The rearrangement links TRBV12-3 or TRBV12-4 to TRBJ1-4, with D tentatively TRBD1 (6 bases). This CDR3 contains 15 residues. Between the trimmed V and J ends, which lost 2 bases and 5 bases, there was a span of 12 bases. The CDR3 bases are TGTGCCAGCAGTTTAATACAGGGCCTAAATGAAAAACTGTTTTTT. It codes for CASSLIQGLNEKLFF.

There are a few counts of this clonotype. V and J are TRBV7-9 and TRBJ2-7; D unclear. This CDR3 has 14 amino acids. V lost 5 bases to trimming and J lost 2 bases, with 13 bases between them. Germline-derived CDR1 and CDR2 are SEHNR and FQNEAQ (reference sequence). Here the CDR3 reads CASSQSTTTYEQYF. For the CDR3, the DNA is TGTGCCAGCAGCCAATCGACAACAACCTACGAGCAGTACTTC.

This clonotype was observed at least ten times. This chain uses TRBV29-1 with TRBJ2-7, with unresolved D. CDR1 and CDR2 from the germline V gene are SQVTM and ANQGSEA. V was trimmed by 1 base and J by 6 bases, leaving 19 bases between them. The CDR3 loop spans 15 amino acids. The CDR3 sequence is CSVEAPLTEGFEQYF. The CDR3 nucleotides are TGCAGCGTTGAAGCCCCCCTCACCGAAGGGTTCGAGCAGTACTTC.

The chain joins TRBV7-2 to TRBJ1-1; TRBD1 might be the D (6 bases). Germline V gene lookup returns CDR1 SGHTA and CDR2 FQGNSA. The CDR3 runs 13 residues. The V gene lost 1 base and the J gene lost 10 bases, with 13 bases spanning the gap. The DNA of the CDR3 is TGTGCCAGCAGCTTAGTTCCAGGGGCCGCAGCTTTCTTT. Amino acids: CASSLVPGAAAFF.

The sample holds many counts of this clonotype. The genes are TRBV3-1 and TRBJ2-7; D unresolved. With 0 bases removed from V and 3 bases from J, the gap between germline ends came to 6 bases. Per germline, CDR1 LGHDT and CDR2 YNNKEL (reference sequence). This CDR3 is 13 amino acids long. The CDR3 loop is CASSQELLYEQYF. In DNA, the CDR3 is TGTGCCAGCAGCCAAGAACTGCTCTACGAGCAGTACTTC.

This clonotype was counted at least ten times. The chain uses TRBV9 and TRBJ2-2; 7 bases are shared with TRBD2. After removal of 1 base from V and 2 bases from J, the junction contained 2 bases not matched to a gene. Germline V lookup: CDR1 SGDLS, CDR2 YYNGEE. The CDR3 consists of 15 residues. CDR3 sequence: CASSVLAVNTGELFF. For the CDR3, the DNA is TGTGCCAGCAGCGTACTAGCGGTAAACACCGGGGAGCTGTTTTTT.

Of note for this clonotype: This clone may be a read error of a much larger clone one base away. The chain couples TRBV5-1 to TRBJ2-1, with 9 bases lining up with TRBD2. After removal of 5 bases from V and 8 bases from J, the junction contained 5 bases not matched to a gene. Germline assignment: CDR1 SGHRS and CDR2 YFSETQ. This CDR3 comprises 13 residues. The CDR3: CASRLAGDDEQFF. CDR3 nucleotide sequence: TGCGCCAGCAGGTTAGCGGGAGATGATGAGCAGTTCTTC.

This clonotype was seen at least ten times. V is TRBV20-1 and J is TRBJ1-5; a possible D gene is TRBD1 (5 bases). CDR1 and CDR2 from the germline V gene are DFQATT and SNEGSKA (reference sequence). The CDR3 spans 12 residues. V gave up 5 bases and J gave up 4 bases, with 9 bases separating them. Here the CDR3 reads CSAQDNNQPQHF. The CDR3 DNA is TGCAGTGCTCAGGACAATAATCAGCCCCAGCATTTT.

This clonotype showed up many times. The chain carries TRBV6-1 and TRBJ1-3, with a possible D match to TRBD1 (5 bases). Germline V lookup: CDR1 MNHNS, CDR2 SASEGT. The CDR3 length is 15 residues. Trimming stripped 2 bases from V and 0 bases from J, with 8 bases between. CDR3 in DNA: TGTGCCAGCAGTGAAACCAGGGTCTCTGGAAACACCATATATTTT. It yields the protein CASSETRVSGNTIYF.

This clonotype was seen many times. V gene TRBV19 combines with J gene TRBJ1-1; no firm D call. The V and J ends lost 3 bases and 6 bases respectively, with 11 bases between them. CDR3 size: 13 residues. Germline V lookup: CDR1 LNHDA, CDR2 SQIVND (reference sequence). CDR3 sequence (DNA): TGTGCCAGTAGTATCCCTGGAATGCCTGAAGCTTTCTTT. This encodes CASSIPGMPEAFF.

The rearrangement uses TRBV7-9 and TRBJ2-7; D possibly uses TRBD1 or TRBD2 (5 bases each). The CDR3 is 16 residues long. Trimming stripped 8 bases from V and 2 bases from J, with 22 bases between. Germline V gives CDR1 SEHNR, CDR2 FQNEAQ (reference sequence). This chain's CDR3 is CASVHTGARGPYEQYF. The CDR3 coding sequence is TGTGCCAGCGTCCACACCGGGGCCCGGGGCCCCTACGAGCAGTACTTC.

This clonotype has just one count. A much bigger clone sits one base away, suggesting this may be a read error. The CDR3: CASSLFGLAGRGNTRYF. The CDR3, as DNA: TGTGCCAGCAGCTTATTCGGACTAGCGGGAAGGGGAAATACGCGGTATTTT. The chain employs TRBV7-6 and TRBJ2-3, with 12 bases identical to TRBD2. CDR1 SGHVS and CDR2 FNYEAQ come from the germline V gene. The CDR3 runs 17 residues.

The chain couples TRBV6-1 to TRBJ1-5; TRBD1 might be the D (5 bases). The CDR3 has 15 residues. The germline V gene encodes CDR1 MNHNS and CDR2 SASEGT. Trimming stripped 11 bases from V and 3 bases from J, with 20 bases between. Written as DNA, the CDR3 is TGTGCCGACAGTGAATATTCAGGACTCAATCAGCCCCAGCATTTT. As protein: CADSEYSGLNQPQHF.

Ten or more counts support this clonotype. The CDR3 region is CASEGLSFGNEQFF. The CDR3 nucleotides are TGTGCCAGCGAGGGACTCTCATTCGGGAATGAGCAGTTCTTC. The chain has TRBV2 and TRBJ2-1; tentatively, D is TRBD2 (6 bases). Germline V gives CDR1 SNHLY, CDR2 FYNNEI. With 8 bases removed from V and 7 bases from J, the gap between germline ends came to 18 bases. CDR3 size: 14 residues.

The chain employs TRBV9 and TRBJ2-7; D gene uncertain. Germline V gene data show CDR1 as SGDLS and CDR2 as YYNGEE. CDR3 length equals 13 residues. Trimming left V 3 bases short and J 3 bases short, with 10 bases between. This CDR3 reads CASSAYPGYEQYF. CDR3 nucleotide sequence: TGTGCCAGCAGCGCGTACCCAGGCTACGAGCAGTACTTC.

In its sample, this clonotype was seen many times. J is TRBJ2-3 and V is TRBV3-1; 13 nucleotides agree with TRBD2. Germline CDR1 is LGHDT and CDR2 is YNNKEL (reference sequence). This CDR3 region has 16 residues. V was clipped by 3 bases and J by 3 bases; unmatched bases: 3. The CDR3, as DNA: TGTGCCAGCAGCCAGGGACTAGCGGGGATAACAGATACGCAGTATTTT. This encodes CASSQGLAGITDTQYF.

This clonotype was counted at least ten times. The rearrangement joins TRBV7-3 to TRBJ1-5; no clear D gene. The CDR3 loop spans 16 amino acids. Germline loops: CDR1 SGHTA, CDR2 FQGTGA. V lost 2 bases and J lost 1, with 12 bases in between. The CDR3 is CASSLVQRRSNQPQHF. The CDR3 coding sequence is TGTGCCAGCAGCTTAGTCCAGAGGCGGAGCAATCAGCCCCAGCATTTT.

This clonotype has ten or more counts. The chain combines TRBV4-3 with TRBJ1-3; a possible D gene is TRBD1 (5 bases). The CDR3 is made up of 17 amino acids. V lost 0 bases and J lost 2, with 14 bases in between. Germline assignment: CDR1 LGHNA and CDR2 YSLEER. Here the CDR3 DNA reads TGCGCCAGCAGCCAAGATCCCCCGGGGCTTACTGGAAACACCATATATTTT. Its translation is CASSQDPPGLTGNTIYF.